The 12 T cell receptor beta chains below were found in one sample sequenced in a study of blood T cell repertoires in COVID-19. TCRdb's table, derived via immunoSEQ multiplex PCR, lists solely in-frame clones and lacks some. The sample has 120,000 to 150,000 clones, 88% seen once. Material for sequencing was peripheral blood. The source is a human donor in a cohort sampled during active COVID-19.

The J gene is TRBJ2-3, the V gene TRBV7-2, with 8 bases identical to TRBD2. The CDR3 runs 16 residues. The J segment lost 1 base and the V segment lost 3 bases, leaving 6 bases of the junction unmatched. CDR1 and CDR2 (germline): SGHTA, FQGNSA. For the CDR3, the DNA is TGTGCCAGCAGCTTTCGGGGGGGGACCGGCACAGATACGCAGTATTTT. It translates to CASSFRGGTGTDTQYF.

This rearrangement joins TRBV12-3 or TRBV12-4 to TRBJ2-7; D might be TRBD1 (5 bases). V was clipped by 4 bases and J by 5 bases, with 9 bases between them. There are 12 residues in the CDR3. The CDR3 spells CASSSGFHEQYF. CDR3 coding DNA: TGTGCCAGCAGTTCAGGGTTCCACGAGCAGTACTTC.

This chain uses TRBV4-3 with TRBJ1-4; D is unclear. Trimming removed 1 base from V and 1 base from J, with 16 bases in between. This CDR3 has 18 amino acids. Germline loops: CDR1 LGHNA, CDR2 YSLEER. The CDR3 sequence is CASSQVSMRAGTNEKLFF. The CDR3 coding sequence is TGCGCCAGCAGCCAAGTATCAATGCGGGCTGGAACTAATGAAAAACTGTTTTTT.

This clone was observed once. CDR3 loop: CASSLGRGGWNEQFF. The CDR3 nucleotides are TGTGCCAGCAGCTTGGGACGGGGGGGCTGGAATGAGCAGTTCTTC. This chain connects TRBV5-5 to TRBJ2-1; 8 bases line up with TRBD2. Trimming took 0 bases from V and 7 from J; bases not matched to a gene: 6. Germline lookup yields CDR1 SGHKS and CDR2 YYEKEE (reference sequence). The CDR3 spans 15 residues.

This chain links TRBV6-5 with TRBJ2-3; D is possibly TRBD1 (5 bases). Germline V gene lookup returns CDR1 MNHEY and CDR2 SVGAGI. V lost 6 bases, J lost 0 bases, and 10 bases lay in between. The CDR3 length is 14 residues. CDR3 in DNA: TGTGCCAGCAGACAGGTCACTAGCACAGATACGCAGTATTTT. Protein sequence: CASRQVTSTDTQYF.

CDR3 region: CASSFLGADTQYF. CDR3 nucleotides: TGTGCCAGCAGCTTCCTAGGAGCAGATACGCAGTATTTT. The J gene is TRBJ2-3, the V gene TRBV7-9; D is unclear. V was shortened by 3 bases and J by 4 bases, with 8 bases between the two germline ends. The CDR3 totals 13 residues. From germline, CDR1 is SEHNR and CDR2 FQNEAQ (reference sequence). Variable domain in full (rest from reference TRBV7-9 and TRBJ2-3): DTGVSQNPRHKITKRGQNVTFRCDPISEHNRLYWYRQTLGQGPEFLTYFQNEAQLEKSRLLSDRFSAERPKGSFSTLEIQRTEQGDSAMYLCASSFLGADTQYFGPGTRLTVL.

The genes are TRBV7-9 and TRBJ2-2; maybe TRBD2 (5 bases). Germline lookup yields CDR1 SEHNR and CDR2 FQNEAQ (reference sequence). The CDR3 sequence is 15 residues long. Between the trimmed V and J ends, which lost 8 bases and 1 base, there was a span of 14 bases. Here the CDR3 DNA reads TGTGCCAGCGGGCCTAGTCGGGGGAACACCGGGGAGCTGTTTTTT. Translation gives CASGPSRGNTGELFF.

The chain's CDR3 is CASSPQGYAQFF. As DNA, the CDR3 is TGTGCCAGCAGCCCACAGGGATACGCGCAGTTCTTC. The chain couples TRBV14 to TRBJ2-1, with D perhaps matching TRBD1 (6 bases). The V end lost 4 bases, the J end lost 12 bases, and 13 bases lay between the germline ends. Germline CDR1 and CDR2: SGHDN and FVKESK. This CDR3 has 12 residues. Full variable domain (remainder filled in from reference TRBV14 and TRBJ2-1): EAGVTQFPSHSVIEKGQTVTLRCDPISGHDNLYWYRRVMGKEIKFLLHFVKESKQDESGMPNNRFLAERTGGTYSTLKVQPAELEDSGVYFCASSPQGYAQFFGPGTRLTVL.

This clone was counted a single time. The V and J genes are TRBV2 and TRBJ1-1, with 10 bases that match TRBD1. Unmatched junction bases numbered 10, after V lost 6 bases and J lost 6 bases. This CDR3 spans 15 amino acids. Germline V CDR1 and CDR2: SNHLY, FYNNEI. Here the CDR3 DNA reads TGTGCCAGCAGCCATAGTCGGACAGGGGGACCTGAAGCTTTCTTT. As protein: CASSHSRTGGPEAFF. The entire variable domain, with the rest obtained from reference TRBV2 and TRBJ1-1, is as follows: EPEVTQTPSHQVTQMGQEVILRCVPISNHLYFYWYRQILGQKVEFLVSFYNNEISEKSEIFDDQFSVERPDGSNFTLKIRSTKLEDSAMYFCASSHSRTGGPEAFFGQGTRLTVV.

This clone was detected only a few times. The chain is built from TRBV30 and TRBJ2-7; D gene ambiguous. Germline loops: CDR1 GTSNPN, CDR2 SVGIG (reference sequence). V lost 5 bases, J lost 1 base, and 6 bases lay in between. The CDR3 is 11 residues long. CDR3 region: CAWGRSYEQYF. Here the CDR3 DNA reads TGTGCCTGGGGTCGTTCCTACGAGCAGTACTTC.

This chain links TRBV30 with TRBJ1-6; D is perhaps TRBD1 (6 bases). Germline-derived CDR1 and CDR2 are GTSNPN and SVGIG (reference sequence). The length of the CDR3 is 15 residues. Deletions cut 0 bases from V and 4 bases from J, with 10 bases between. The CDR3 DNA follows: TGTGCCTGGAGTGTACAGGGCCGTTATAATTCACCCCTCCACTTT. It translates to CAWSVQGRYNSPLHF.

This sequence joins TRBV5-4 and TRBJ2-7; D not resolved. This CDR3 contains 15 residues. The V end was cut by 0 bases, the J end by 0 bases, with 10 bases between. Germline-derived CDR1 and CDR2 are SGHNT and YYREEE (reference sequence). As DNA, the CDR3 is TGTGCCAGCAGCTTGGCGACTTCAAGCTCCTACGAGCAGTACTTC. This codes for CASSLATSSSYEQYF.